The clone carrying this TCR beta chain was found many times. Antigen: not known. The data belong to a study of CD8+CD57+ T cells in acquired aplastic anemia. The overall study: Sorted CD4+ and CD8+ cell DNA averaged approximately 3.4 ug. Study-level results: Researchers report that twenty-nine CD8+ CDR3 sequences appeared in both patients and controls.

Template material for TCR beta VDJ and CDR3 profiling consisted of genomic DNA. A single record per CDR3 protein comes from TCRdb applying MiXCR to the reads. This table holds under 200,000 distinct CDR3 sequences, around 47% found once. Previously, flow cytometry had revealed CD8+CD57+ cell expansion in the patients chosen for sequencing. The patients all had a severe acquired aplastic anemia diagnosis. V was pared by 3 bases and J by 2 bases, with 6 bases between. CDR1 LNHDA and CDR2 SQIVND come from the germline V gene (reference sequence). This CDR3 contains 13 residues. The source is a human donor with aplastic anemia. V and J are TRBV19 and TRBJ2-3, with D uncertain. Input material: sorted CD4+, CD8+, or CD8+CD57+ T cells (not recorded which) from PBMCs. CDR3 sequence (DNA): TGTGCCAGTAGTATTGGAGTCACAGATACGCAGTATTTT. Translated, it gives CASSIGVTDTQYF.